This TCR beta chain was identified during a study of lymphopenia after photon versus proton radiotherapy. General study findings and limits: Post-nadir diversity loss with photons came from oligoclonal expansion, particularly CD8+ Temra cells. Only patients who died were analyzed for survival; proton advantage is unproven. Proton therapy kept repertoires fairly stable, unlike photons, which gained effector/memory cells.

This clone was detected once. The antigen is unknown. Trimming stripped 8 bases from V and 5 bases from J, with 15 bases between. Germline CDR1 and CDR2: MNHEY and SVGAGI. There are 13 residues in the CDR3. TCRdb's table, derived via immunoSEQ multiplex PCR, lists solely in-frame clones and lacks some. The sample consists of 150,000 to 200,000 clones, 70% to 90% of them appearing once. The clonotype originates from a man aged 45-65 years with gastric cancer. This chain joins TRBV6-5 and TRBJ1-2, with a tentative D call TRBD1 (5 bases). Source: peripheral blood, taken from a patient treated with photon-based radiotherapy. The CDR3 nucleotides read TGTGCCAGCTCTAATGCAGGGTTATATGGCTACACCTTC. Its translation: CASSNAGLYGYTF.